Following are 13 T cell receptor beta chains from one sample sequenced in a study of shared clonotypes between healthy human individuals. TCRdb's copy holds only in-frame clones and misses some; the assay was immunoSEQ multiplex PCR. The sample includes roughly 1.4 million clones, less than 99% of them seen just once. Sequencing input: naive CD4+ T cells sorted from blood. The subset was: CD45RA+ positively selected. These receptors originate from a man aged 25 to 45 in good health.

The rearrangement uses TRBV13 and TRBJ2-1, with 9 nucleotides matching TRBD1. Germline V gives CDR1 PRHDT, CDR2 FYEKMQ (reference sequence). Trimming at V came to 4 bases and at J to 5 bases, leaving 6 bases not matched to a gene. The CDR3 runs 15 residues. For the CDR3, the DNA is TGTGCCAGCAGCTCCCGGGACAGGGTGAACAATGAGCAGTTCTTC. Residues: CASSSRDRVNNEQFF.

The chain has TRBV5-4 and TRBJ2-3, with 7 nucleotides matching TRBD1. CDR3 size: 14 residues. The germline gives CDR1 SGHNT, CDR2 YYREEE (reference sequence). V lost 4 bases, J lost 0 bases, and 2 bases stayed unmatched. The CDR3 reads CASSPTGSTDTQYF. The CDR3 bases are TGTGCCAGCAGCCCGACAGGGAGCACAGATACGCAGTATTTT.

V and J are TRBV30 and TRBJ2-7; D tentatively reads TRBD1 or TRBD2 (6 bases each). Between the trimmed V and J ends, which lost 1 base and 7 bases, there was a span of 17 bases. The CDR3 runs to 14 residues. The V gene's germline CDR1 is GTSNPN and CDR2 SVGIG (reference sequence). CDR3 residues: CAWSEIMGAGEQYF. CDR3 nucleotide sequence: TGTGCCTGGAGTGAAATTATGGGGGCGGGGGAGCAGTACTTC. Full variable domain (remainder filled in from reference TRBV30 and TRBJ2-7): SQTIHQWPATLVQPVGSPLSLECTVEGTSNPNLYWYRQAAGRGLQLLFYSVGIGQISSEVPQNLSASRPQDRQFILSSKKLLLSDSGFYLCAWSEIMGAGEQYFGPGTRLTVT.

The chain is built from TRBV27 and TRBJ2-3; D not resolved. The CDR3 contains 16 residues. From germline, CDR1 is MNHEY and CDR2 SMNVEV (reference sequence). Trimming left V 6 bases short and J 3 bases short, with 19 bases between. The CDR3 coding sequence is TGTGCCAGCAGGACGACCACCTACGCCTGGACAGATACGCAGTATTTT. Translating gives CASRTTTYAWTDTQYF.

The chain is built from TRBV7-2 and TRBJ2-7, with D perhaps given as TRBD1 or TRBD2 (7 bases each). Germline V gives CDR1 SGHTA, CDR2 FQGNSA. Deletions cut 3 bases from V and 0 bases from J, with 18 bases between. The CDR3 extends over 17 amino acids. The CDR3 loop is CASSFSRGGQYSYEQYF. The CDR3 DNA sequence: TGTGCCAGCAGCTTTAGTAGGGGGGGACAGTACTCCTACGAGCAGTACTTC.

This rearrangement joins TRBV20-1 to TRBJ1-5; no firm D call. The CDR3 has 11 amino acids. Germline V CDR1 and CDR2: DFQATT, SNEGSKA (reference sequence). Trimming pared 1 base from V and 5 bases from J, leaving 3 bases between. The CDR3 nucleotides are TGCAGTGCTAGAGCGGATCAGCCCCAGCATTTT. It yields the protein CSARADQPQHF.

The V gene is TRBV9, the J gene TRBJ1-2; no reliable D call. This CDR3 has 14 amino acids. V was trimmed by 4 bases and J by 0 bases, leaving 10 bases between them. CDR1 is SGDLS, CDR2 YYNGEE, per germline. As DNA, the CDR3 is TGTGCCAGCAGCCCACAAGGGACTAACTATGGCTACACCTTC. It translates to CASSPQGTNYGYTF.

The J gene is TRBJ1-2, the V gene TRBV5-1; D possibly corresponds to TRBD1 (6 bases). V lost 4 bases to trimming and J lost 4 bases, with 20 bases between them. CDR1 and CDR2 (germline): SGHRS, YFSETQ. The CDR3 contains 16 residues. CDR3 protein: CASSPNRQDSIYGYTF. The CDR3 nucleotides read TGCGCCAGCAGCCCCAATAGACAGGATTCTATCTATGGCTACACCTTC.

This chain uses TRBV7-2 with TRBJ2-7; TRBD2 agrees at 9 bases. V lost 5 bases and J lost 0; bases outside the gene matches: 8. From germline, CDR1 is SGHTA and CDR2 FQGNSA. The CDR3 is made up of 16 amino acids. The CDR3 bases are TGTGCCAGCAGCAGAGGGACTAGCCTAAACTCCTACGAGCAGTACTTC. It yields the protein CASSRGTSLNSYEQYF. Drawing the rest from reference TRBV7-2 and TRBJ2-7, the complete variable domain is GAGVSQSPSNKVTEKGKDVELRCDPISGHTALYWYRQSLGQGLEFLIYFQGNSAPDKSGLPSDRFSAERTGGSVSTLTIQRTQQEDSAVYLCASSRGTSLNSYEQYFGPGTRLTVT.

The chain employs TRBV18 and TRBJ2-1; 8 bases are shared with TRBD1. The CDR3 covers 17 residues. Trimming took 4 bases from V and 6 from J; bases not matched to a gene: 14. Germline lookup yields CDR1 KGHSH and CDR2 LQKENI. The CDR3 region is CASSLLGTGPSGNEQFF. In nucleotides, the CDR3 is TGTGCCAGCTCACTCTTAGGGACAGGTCCCTCGGGCAATGAGCAGTTCTTC.

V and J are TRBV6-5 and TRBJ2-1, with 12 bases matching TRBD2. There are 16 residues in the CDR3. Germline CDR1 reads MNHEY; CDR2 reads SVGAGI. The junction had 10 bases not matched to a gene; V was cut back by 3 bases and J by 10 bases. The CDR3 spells CASSYSGLAGFREQFF. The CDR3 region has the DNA TGTGCCAGCAGTTATTCGGGACTAGCGGGTTTCCGCGAGCAGTTCTTC.

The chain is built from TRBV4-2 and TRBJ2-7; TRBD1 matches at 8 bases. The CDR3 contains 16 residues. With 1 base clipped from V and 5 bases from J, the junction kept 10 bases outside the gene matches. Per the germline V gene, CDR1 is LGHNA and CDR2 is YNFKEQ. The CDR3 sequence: CASSQVGLDRVDEQYF. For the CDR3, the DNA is TGTGCCAGCAGCCAAGTGGGACTGGACAGGGTAGACGAGCAGTACTTC.

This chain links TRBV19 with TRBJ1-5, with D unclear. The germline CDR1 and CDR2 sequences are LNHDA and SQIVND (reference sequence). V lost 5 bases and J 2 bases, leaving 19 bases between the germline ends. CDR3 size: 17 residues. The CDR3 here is CASSGWPGVNGNQPQHF. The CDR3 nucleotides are TGTGCCAGTAGTGGATGGCCTGGCGTTAATGGCAATCAGCCCCAGCATTTT.